This T cell receptor (beta chain) comes out of a study of T-cell memory formation after mild COVID-19. TCRdb re-analysed the 5' RACE reads in MiXCR, keeping a single row per CDR3 protein. There are about 470,000 distinct CDR3 sequences in the sample; roughly 20% occur only once, and approximately 13% lies in the top ten. V lost 2 bases and J lost 0, with 7 bases in between. CDR3 length: 14 residues. This sequence originates from an adult woman who had mild COVID-19 (a few samples of this study predate the infection). Cell type and time point are not known. The J gene is TRBJ1-2, the V gene TRBV12-3 or TRBV12-4, with D maybe TRBD1 (5 bases). Sequencing used PBMCs or a T cell subset sorted from them (not recorded which). The CDR3 region is CASSLWGSNYGYTF. For the CDR3, the DNA is TGTGCCAGCAGTTTATGGGGCTCTAACTATGGCTACACCTTC.